This paragraph covers one TCR beta chain sequence. This clonotype has ten or more counts. The specificity of this receptor is unknown. No base qualities exist here, and no much larger clone lies one base off it. Its CDR3 holds 16 amino acids, cysteine through phenylalanine. Only the CDR3 DNA is retained, 48 bases long and in frame from the first base. V and J lose 1 base and 0 bases, and a span of 10 bases separates them. Reading the germline V gene gives CDR1 SGHVS and CDR2 FQNEAQ. In the study, sorted CD4+ and CD8+ blood T cells from patients with severe aplastic anemia and from healthy subjects underwent deep sequencing of TCR repertoires. Ficoll-Paque density gradient centrifugation was used to isolate peripheral blood mononuclear cells. CD4+ and CD8+ T cells were sorted by FACS or magnetic beads before DNA extraction. The sample belongs to a study of CD8+CD57+ T cells in acquired aplastic anemia (dated by TCRdb to the late 2010s). With regard to the full study: Extracted DNA from sorted CD4+ and CD8+ cells averaged 3.2 ug, ranging from roughly 0.19 to 27.4 ug. Mean read counts for healthy donor samples were around 10 million for CD4+ cells and some 11 million for CD8+ cells.

Study-level results and caveats: No significant difference in CD8+ Simpson's diversity was found between patients and healthy controls (P=0.060). Fewer than 35 CD8+ CDR3 sequences were found to be shared between patients and controls, but these sequences appeared to be highly expressed in patients and within the immunodominant clones of the patients.

TCR beta VDJ combination and CDR3 sequence profiling used genomic DNA as the template. An Illumina HiSeq 2000 was used for TCR repertoire sequencing. The published analysis was carried out like this. Repertoires were assessed using TRBV/TRBJ rearrangement plots, CDR3 size and DJ length profiles, and Simpson's diversity index. The immunodominant clone was defined as the most abundant DNA sequence in deep sequencing data. CDR3 amino acid sequences were screened for sharing across subjects and were compared with published repertoires and the VDJdb database. Using fastp at Q25 and MiXCR, TCRdb reprocessed the public reads and kept productive beta chains. Entries are consolidated by CDR3 protein sequence, retaining the most common genes and DNA. The V and J calls reflect TCRdb's pipeline rather than the authors' work. The sample records some 120,000 distinct CDR3 sequences, roughly 50% of which are singletons. Around 2.3% of the sample lies in the top ten.

Material: sorted CD4+, CD8+, or CD8+CD57+ T cells (not recorded which) from PBMCs. The chain links TRBV7-8 with TRBJ1-3; TRBD1 could be the D gene, as 6 bases match. The TCR was taken from a human donor in good health, serving as a control. For the CDR3, the sequence is CASSLVPGASGNTIYF. The nucleotides read TGTGCCAGCAGCTTAGTGCCGGGGGCCTCTGGAAACACCATATATTTT.